This entry concerns a single T cell receptor (beta chain). This record comes from a study of blood T cell repertoires in COVID-19. At the level of the study: Donors in the United States, Italy and Spain gave samples during acute or convalescent COVID-19. From T cells, B-cell-depleted T cells, or PBMCs came the material, which was cDNA or gDNA.

Original processing notes: Amplification from reference gene primers served as the basis for estimated nucleated cell counts. Sequenced by immunoSEQ multiplex PCR; TCRdb stores in-frame clones only, minus some. V, J and clone size are those of that table, while D and trimming were read from the DNA. The sample yields a few hundred thousand clones, approximately 88% seen once. This CDR3 comprises 16 residues. The germline CDR1 and CDR2 sequences are SGHVS and FNYEAQ. Trimming stripped 2 bases from V and 0 bases from J, with 12 bases between. The rearrangement links TRBV7-6 to TRBJ2-3; perhaps TRBD1 as D (6 bases). The clonotype originates from a woman aged 40 to 50 who had been exposed to COVID-19. The source material was PBMCs or T cells enriched from blood (not recorded which). This chain's CDR3 is CASSLIGGPSTDTQYF. Here the CDR3 DNA reads TGTGCCAGCAGCTTAATTGGGGGCCCTAGCACAGATACGCAGTATTTT.